A single sample is the source of the 6 T cell receptor beta chains below, sequenced in a study of CD8 T cells in ankylosing spondylitis. TCRdb re-called the 5' RACE reads with MiXCR, one entry per CDR3 protein. Counted here are fewer than 400,000 distinct CDR3 sequences, 14% to 15% occurring once; the ten biggest clones make up approximately 1%. Material: blood, either unsorted or a sorted T cell fraction (not recorded which). These receptor sequences come from a male donor with ankylosing spondylitis or in good health (not recorded which).

The chain joins TRBV4-1 to TRBJ2-1; D possibly uses TRBD1 or TRBD2 (5 bases each). V gave up 0 bases and J gave up 8 bases, with 17 bases separating them. This CDR3 has 16 residues. The V gene's germline CDR1 is MGHRA and CDR2 YSYEKL. This CDR3 is CASSQDWDATGDEQFF. The CDR3, as DNA: TGCGCCAGCAGCCAAGACTGGGACGCAACTGGGGATGAGCAGTTCTTC.

This clonotype occurred a few times. The CDR3 nucleotides read TGTGCCAGCAGCGGTCACGTCCTACAGGGGGCGAACACCGGGGAGCTGTTTTTT. Its translation is CASSGHVLQGANTGELFF. This chain uses TRBV9 with TRBJ2-2; 8 nucleotides line up with TRBD1. Unmatched junction bases numbered 10, after V lost 3 bases and J lost 0 bases. The germline gives CDR1 SGDLS, CDR2 YYNGEE. The CDR3 loop spans 18 amino acids.

There are a few counts of this clonotype. The J gene is TRBJ2-1, the V gene TRBV12-3 or TRBV12-4; TRBD1 matches 7 bases. V lost 1 base and J lost 14; bases outside the gene matches: 5. The length of the CDR3 is 12 residues. CDR3 DNA: TGTGCCAGCAGTTTAGGGACCAGGGGGAAGTTCTTC. Translated, it gives CASSLGTRGKFF.

For the CDR3, the DNA is TGCAGCGTGGGAGATAGGACAGGATTTCGCCCAGATACGCAGTATTTT. This gives the protein CSVGDRTGFRPDTQYF. This chain connects TRBV29-1 to TRBJ2-3; 7 bases agree with TRBD1. V was clipped by 6 bases and J by 4 bases; unmatched bases: 16. Germline CDR1 reads SQVTM; CDR2 reads ANQGSEA. The CDR3 consists of 16 residues.

The chain recombines TRBV7-9 with TRBJ1-1; TRBD1 matches at 7 bases. This CDR3 comprises 16 residues. Germline assignment: CDR1 SEHNR and CDR2 FQNEAQ (reference sequence). The V and J ends lost 1 base and 5 bases, in that order; junction bases with no gene match: 10. The CDR3 loop reads CASSLVKGATMTEAFF. The CDR3 DNA sequence: TGTGCCAGCAGCTTAGTTAAGGGGGCGACGATGACTGAAGCTTTCTTT.

This clonotype was counted ten times or more. The chain employs TRBV29-1 and TRBJ2-2, with D maybe TRBD2 (5 bases). The CDR3 is 13 amino acids. Germline CDR1 is SQVTM and CDR2 is ANQGSEA. With 6 bases removed from V and 2 bases from J, the gap between germline ends came to 10 bases. CDR3 region: CSVAGGNTGELFF. In DNA, the CDR3 is TGCAGCGTGGCAGGAGGCAACACCGGGGAGCTGTTTTTT.